Below are 5 T cell receptor beta chains sequenced from a single sample in a study of T cells in Graves' hyperthyroidism and ophthalmopathy. Amplification yielded TCR beta CDR3 regions, with RNA transcripts as the source. TCR CDR3 underwent first-round RT-PCR with the HTBI primer set. TCRdb re-analysed the multiplex PCR reads in MiXCR, keeping a single row per CDR3 protein. In the table there are about 290,000 distinct CDR3 sequences, less than 15% of which are singletons. The specimen was blood. Source of these receptors: a woman aged 25 to 45 with Graves' hyperthyroidism that later progressed to Graves' ophthalmopathy.

This clonotype showed up many times. The chain is built from TRBV24-1 and TRBJ2-2; no clear D gene. CDR3 length equals 11 residues. Trimming pared 12 bases from V and 5 bases from J, leaving 9 bases between. Germline V CDR1 and CDR2: KGHDR, SFDVKD. The CDR3 here is CAASRTGELFF. The CDR3 nucleotides read TGTGCCGCGTCCCGGACCGGGGAGCTGTTTTTT.

The sample holds many counts of this clonotype. V usage is TRBV9 and J usage is TRBJ2-1, with a tentative D call TRBD1 (6 bases). Germline lookup yields CDR1 SGDLS and CDR2 YYNGEE. V lost 0 bases and J 4 bases, leaving 11 bases between the germline ends. The CDR3 is 15 residues long. In DNA form, the CDR3 reads TGTGCCAGCAGCGTAGGACAGGAGGCATACAATGAGCAGTTCTTC. Its protein product is CASSVGQEAYNEQFF. Combining the CDR3 with reference TRBV9 and TRBJ2-1 gives the whole variable domain DSGVTQTPKHLITATGQRVTLRCSPRSGDLSVYWYQQSLDQGLQFLIQYYNGEERAKGNILERFSAQQFPDLHSELNLSSLELGDSALYFCASSVGQEAYNEQFFGPGTRLTVL.

This clonotype was picked up many times. This chain links TRBV7-6 with TRBJ2-1, with D perhaps given as TRBD1 or TRBD2 (6 bases each). The germline V and J ends were trimmed by 4 bases and 8 bases, with 18 bases remaining between them. Per germline, CDR1 SGHVS and CDR2 FNYEAQ. This CDR3 is built from 15 residues. The CDR3 nucleotides read TGTGCCAGCAGCTGGGGGGCAGGCGGAGGAGATGAGCAGTTCTTC. This encodes CASSWGAGGGDEQFF.

This clonotype showed up many times. The chain couples TRBV20-1 to TRBJ1-5; 10 bases agree with TRBD1. The CDR3 is made up of 13 amino acids. J was trimmed by 7 bases and V by 6 bases; bases with no gene match: 6. Germline lookup yields CDR1 DFQATT and CDR2 SNEGSKA (reference sequence). CDR3: CSALTGGGQPQHF. CDR3 in DNA: TGCAGTGCGCTGACAGGGGGCGGCCAGCCCCAGCATTTT.

Ten or more counts support this clonotype. The genes are TRBV28 and TRBJ2-1; D is uncertain. The ends were cut back, 3 bases at V and 0 bases at J, with 9 bases in the middle. The CDR3 extends over 15 amino acids. Germline assignment: CDR1 MDHEN and CDR2 SYDVKM. The CDR3 DNA reads as TGTGCCAGCAGTTTGCGTCAGAGCTCCTACAATGAGCAGTTCTTC. Protein product: CASSLRQSSYNEQFF.